A single sample gave rise to the 6 T cell receptor beta chains below, sequenced in a study of glioma-infiltrating T cells after dendritic cell vaccination. Clones were read by immunoSEQ multiplex PCR, and TCRdb kept only the in-frame ones, dropping some. Here the sample spans just under 100,000 clones, 75% to 90% being singletons. This sample's time point: after dendritic cell vaccination, including at tumor progression/relapse. Sample: blood, taken after dendritic cell vaccination. These receptors were collected from a human donor with glioblastoma.

The V gene is TRBV4-1, the J gene TRBJ2-5, with D possibly being TRBD2 (6 bases). The germline CDR1 and CDR2 sequences are MGHRA and YSYEKL. The CDR3 covers 15 residues. Deletions cut 0 bases from V and 4 bases from J, with 12 bases between. CDR3 bases: TGCGCCAGCAGCCAAGATAGCCGGGGAGGAGAGACCCAGTACTTC. Residues: CASSQDSRGGETQYF.

The genes are TRBV25-1 and TRBJ2-1; 12 positions match TRBD2. The germline V gene has CDR1 MGHDK and CDR2 SYGVNS. V trimming: 2 bases; J trimming: 7 bases; junction bases outside the gene matches: 9. The CDR3 is 17 amino acids. For the CDR3, the DNA is TGTGCCAGCAGTGAAATGCGGCTAGCGGGGGGGGGTAATGAGCAGTTCTTC. It yields the protein CASSEMRLAGGGNEQFF.

A note on this clone: Its ends do not fully match the called genes, so a read error is possible. The CDR3 bases are TGTGCCAGCAGCCTAGCGGGAGCGACTGATACGCAGTATTTT. Protein product: CASSLAGATDTQYF. This chain joins TRBV7-9 and TRBJ2-3; 10 nucleotides match TRBD2. Germline values: CDR1 SEHNR, CDR2 FQNEAQ (reference sequence). The CDR3 spans 14 residues.

The chain couples TRBV5-4 to TRBJ1-1; 7 bases match TRBD1. V gave up 1 base and J gave up 1 base; unmatched junction bases: 1. Per the germline V gene, CDR1 is SGHNT and CDR2 is YYREEE (reference sequence). This CDR3 is built from 14 residues. Here the CDR3 DNA reads TGTGCCAGCAGCTTGTGGGACAGGAACACTGAAGCTTTCTTT. Translation: CASSLWDRNTEAFF.

The V gene is TRBV19, the J gene TRBJ1-2; 7 bases align to TRBD1. The germline V gene encodes CDR1 LNHDA and CDR2 SQIVND (reference sequence). The CDR3 contains 13 residues. V shed 5 bases, J shed 4 bases, and the junction held 4 bases outside the gene matches. The CDR3 loop reads CASSLDRIYGYTF. The CDR3 coding sequence is TGTGCCAGTAGTCTGGACAGGATCTATGGCTACACCTTC. Full variable domain (rest looked up from reference TRBV19 and TRBJ1-2): DGGITQSPKYLFRKEGQNVTLSCEQNLNHDAMYWYRQDPGQGLRLIYYSQIVNDFQKGDIAEGYSVSREKKESFPLTVTSAQKNPTAFYLCASSLDRIYGYTFGSGTRLTVV.

The rearrangement joins TRBV5-1 to TRBJ1-2; possibly TRBD1 for D (6 bases). Germline CDR1 and CDR2: SGHRS and YFSETQ. CDR3 size: 12 residues. Trimming took 0 bases from V and 7 from J, leaving 7 bases between them. Written as DNA, the CDR3 is TGCGCCAGCAGCTTGGGAGGGGGTGGCTACACCTTC. Amino acids: CASSLGGGGYTF.